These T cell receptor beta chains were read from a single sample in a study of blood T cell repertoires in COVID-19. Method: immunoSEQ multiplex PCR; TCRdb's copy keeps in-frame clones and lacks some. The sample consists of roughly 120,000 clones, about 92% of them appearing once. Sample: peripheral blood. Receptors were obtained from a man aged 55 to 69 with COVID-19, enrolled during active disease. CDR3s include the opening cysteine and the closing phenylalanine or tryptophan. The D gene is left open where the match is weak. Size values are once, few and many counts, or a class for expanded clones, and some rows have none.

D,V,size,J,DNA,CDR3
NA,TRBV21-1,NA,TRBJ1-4,TGTGCCAGGGGGGGGCCCTGGGAAAAACTGTTTTTT,CARGGPWEKLFF
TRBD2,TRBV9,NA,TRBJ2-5,TGTGCCAGCAGCCTCGGACTAGCGGGTCAAGAGACCCAGTACTTC,CASSLGLAGQETQYF
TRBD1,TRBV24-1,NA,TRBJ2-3,TGTGCCACCAGTGACCCCGGGACAGGACAGACAGATACGCAGTATTTT,CATSDPGTGQTDTQYF
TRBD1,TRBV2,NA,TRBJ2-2,TGTGCCAGCAGTAGGCAGGGGGCGAACACCGGGGAGCTGTTTTTT,CASSRQGANTGELFF
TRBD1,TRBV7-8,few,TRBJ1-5,TGTGCCAGCAGCTTAGCGTGGGGACAGGGCCGTTCGAGGGCCCAGCATTTT,CASSLAWGQGRSRAQHF
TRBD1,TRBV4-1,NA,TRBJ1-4,TGCGCCAGCAGCCAGAGGGACAGGGAGGATGAAAAACTGTTTTTT,CASSQRDREDEKLFF
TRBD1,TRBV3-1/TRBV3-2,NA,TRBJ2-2,TGTGCCAGCAGCCAGGGGACAGGGTGGACCGGGGAGCTGTTTTTT,CASSQGTGWTGELFF
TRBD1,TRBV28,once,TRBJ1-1,TGTGCCAGCAATTCAATAACAGGGGAGGCGAACACTGAAGCTTTCTTT,CASNSITGEANTEAFF
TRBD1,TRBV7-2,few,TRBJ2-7,TGTGCCAGCAGCCCTGTCACAGGGGGCGACTACGAGCAGTACTTC,CASSPVTGGDYEQYF
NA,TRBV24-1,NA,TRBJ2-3,TGTGCCACCACCTCAGTACCTTATCCAACAAACACAGATACGCAGTATTTT,CATTSVPYPTNTDTQYF
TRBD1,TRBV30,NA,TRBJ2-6,TGTGCCTGGAGTGTTAAGGGACAGGGTACTCCTGGGGCCAACGTCCTGACTTTC,CAWSVKGQGTPGANVLTF
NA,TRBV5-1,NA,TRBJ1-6,TGCGCCAGCAGCTTGGTATCGGTTTCTTATAATTCACCCCTCCACTTT,CASSLVSVSYNSPLHF
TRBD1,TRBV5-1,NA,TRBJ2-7,TGCGCCAGCAGCCCCGGGTCGACAGGGAACTACGAGCAGTACTTC,CASSPGSTGNYEQYF
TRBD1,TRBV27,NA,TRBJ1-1,TGTGCCAGCAGTGGGGGGACAGCTAACAACATAGGCGCTTTCTTT,CASSGGTANNIGAFF